The 18 T cell receptor beta chains below come from one sample, sequenced in a study of blood T cells in healthy people across ages. For the second PCR, which ran for roughly 6 to 12 cycles, a sample-barcoded 5' primer and a J-beta primer mix were used. TCRdb reanalysed the 5' RACE reads using MiXCR and keeps one entry per CDR3 protein. Of about 780,000 distinct CDR3 sequences listed, 35% to 50% were seen once; the top ten hold 15% to 20%. Material: blood. These receptors all come from a man older than 75 in good health.

About this clonotype itself: The conserved phenylalanine or tryptophan is not found at the CDR3 terminus, so this likely reflects a read error. CDR3 nucleotides: TGTGCCAGCAGTTTATCCACGACGCGGAGGGATTACAATGAGCAGTTCTCC. This sequence encodes CASSLSTTRRDYNEQFS. The chain is built from TRBV28 and TRBJ2-1, with D maybe TRBD2 (6 bases). This CDR3 has 17 amino acids. Trimming removed 1 base from V and 4 bases from J, with 17 bases in between. CDR1 is MDHEN and CDR2 is SYDVKM in the germline V gene.

V and J are TRBV25-1 and TRBJ2-5; maybe TRBD2 (8 bases). Germline-derived CDR1 and CDR2 are MGHDK and SYGVNS. V lost 10 bases and J lost 2, with 20 bases in between. The CDR3 contains 15 residues. The CDR3 region is CATSREGAFQETQYF. The CDR3 DNA follows: TGTGCCACTTCCCGGGAGGGGGCGTTTCAAGAGACCCAGTACTTC.

This clonotype was observed many times. The V gene is TRBV27, the J gene TRBJ2-7; unclear D gene. Germline V gene lookup returns CDR1 MNHEY and CDR2 SMNVEV (reference sequence). V was cut by 4 bases and J by 2 bases, with 15 bases left in between. The CDR3 sequence is 15 residues long. CDR3 protein: CASSYRAIQPYEQYF. As DNA, the CDR3 is TGTGCCAGCAGTTACCGGGCCATCCAACCCTACGAGCAGTACTTC.

This clonotype came up a few times. The chain recombines TRBV20-1 with TRBJ2-1; perhaps D is TRBD1 or TRBD2 (5 bases each). The end of the DNA is better explained by TRBJ2-7, so the J call may be wrong. CDR3 length equals 14 residues. Germline CDR1 reads DFQATT; CDR2 reads SNEGSKA (reference sequence). The DNA of the CDR3 is TGCAGTGCTCAGTGGGGGAGCTCCTACAATGAGCAGTACTTC. Translated, it gives CSAQWGSSYNEQYF.

The sample holds a few counts of this clonotype. One end of the junction varies from germline; a read error may be responsible. This chain links TRBV5-5 with TRBJ1-2; tentatively, D is TRBD1 (6 bases). The germline CDR1 and CDR2 sequences are SGHKS and YYEKEE (reference sequence). The CDR3 has 14 amino acids. CDR3 in DNA: TGTGCCAGCAGCTCGACCACCGGGGGCTATGACTACACCTTC. It yields the protein CASSSTTGGYDYTF.

This clonotype occurred a few times. The chain combines TRBV6-5 with TRBJ2-1; TRBD2 might be the D (6 bases). The germline V and J ends were trimmed by 6 bases and 10 bases, with 10 bases remaining between them. Germline V lookup: CDR1 MNHEY, CDR2 SVGAGI. The CDR3 is 11 amino acids. Written as DNA, the CDR3 is TGTGCCAGCAGCCGGGAGCGGGAGCAGTTCTTC. It translates to CASSREREQFF.

There are a few counts of this clonotype. The genes are TRBV15 and TRBJ1-4, with D maybe TRBD1 (6 bases). Deletions cut 0 bases from V and 0 bases from J, with 8 bases between. The CDR3 has 16 residues. The germline V gene has CDR1 LNHNV and CDR2 YYDKDF (reference sequence). DNA of the CDR3: TGTGCCACCAGCAGAGACAGGGGAGCAACTAATGAAAAACTGTTTTTT. Residues: CATSRDRGATNEKLFF.

A note on this clonotype: Germline and junction disagree at one end, which may indicate a read error. This chain links TRBV12-3 or TRBV12-4 with TRBJ2-5; TRBD1 or TRBD2 may be the D gene (5 bases each). The closer fit of TRBJ2-7 to the DNA end suggests the J call may be wrong. The CDR3 totals 15 residues. The CDR3 sequence: CANSFSPGTGSEQYF. CDR3 bases: TGTGCCAACAGTTTTTCGCCGGGGACGGGAAGCGAGCAGTACTTC.

This clonotype appeared a single time. The CDR3 DNA sequence: TGTGCCAGCCCGGCGGGAGGAAGGGACACCGGGGAGCTGTTTTTT. Translating it yields CASPAGGRDTGELFF. The rearrangement links TRBV2 to TRBJ2-2, with 8 bases that match TRBD2. With V trimmed by 8 bases and J by 3 bases, 8 bases remained unmatched. CDR1 SNHLY and CDR2 FYNNEI come from the germline V gene. The CDR3 sequence is 15 residues long.

V usage is TRBV28 and J usage is TRBJ1-2; D is undetermined. Germline values: CDR1 MDHEN, CDR2 SYDVKM. Trimming removed 6 bases from V and 6 bases from J, with 11 bases in between. The CDR3 sequence is 12 residues long. CDR3 sequence (DNA): TGTGCCAGCAGCTCCCTATTTGATGGCTACACCTTC. Translation gives CASSSLFDGYTF.

The chain uses TRBV3-1 and TRBJ2-4; 8 positions match TRBD2. The J call may be faulty, since TRBJ2-7 better matches the DNA end. Germline V gene data show CDR1 as LGHDT and CDR2 as YNNKEL (reference sequence). The length of the CDR3 is 16 residues. CDR3 DNA: TGTGCCAGCAGCATAACTAGCGGAAGCGCCGTCTACGAGCAGTACTTC. Protein: CASSITSGSAVYEQYF.

This clonotype has only a few counts. The chain joins TRBV20-1 to TRBJ1-2, with a weak D call TRBD1 (6 bases). The CDR3 loop spans 13 amino acids. The germline gives CDR1 DFQATT, CDR2 SNEGSKA (reference sequence). The V end lost 6 bases, the J end lost 4 bases, and 15 bases lay between the germline ends. This CDR3 is CSAGDTSSYGYTF. The CDR3 bases are TGCAGTGCCGGGGACACATCTAGCTATGGCTACACCTTC.

This clonotype was detected ten times or more. The rearrangement joins TRBV9 to TRBJ2-1, with 7 bases aligning to TRBD2. With V trimmed by 4 bases and J by 0 bases, 7 bases remained unmatched. Germline CDR1 SGDLS, CDR2 YYNGEE. There are 16 residues in the CDR3. The CDR3 DNA is TGTGCCAGCAGCCCTCCTAGCGGTCCCTCCTACAATGAGCAGTTCTTC. It specifies CASSPPSGPSYNEQFF.

This clonotype was seen ten or more times. This chain uses TRBV20-1 with TRBJ2-5, with D maybe TRBD1 (6 bases). Between the trimmed V and J ends, which lost 1 base and 5 bases, there was a span of 20 bases. Germline V gene sequence: CDR1 DFQATT, CDR2 SNEGSKA (reference sequence). CDR3 size: 16 residues. The chain's CDR3 is CSARGLLTGWGETQYF. The CDR3 bases are TGCAGTGCTAGAGGTCTCTTGACAGGTTGGGGGGAGACCCAGTACTTC.

This chain uses TRBV5-1 with TRBJ2-3; D is unclear. Germline-derived CDR1 and CDR2 are SGHRS and YFSETQ. V was pared by 4 bases and J by 2 bases, with 11 bases between. The CDR3 contains 14 residues. CDR3 region: CASSTGRNTDTQYF. In nucleotides, the CDR3 is TGCGCCAGCAGCACCGGACGGAACACAGATACGCAGTATTTT. Combining the CDR3 with reference TRBV5-1 and TRBJ2-3 gives the whole variable domain KAGVTQTPRYLIKTRGQQVTLSCSPISGHRSVSWYQQTPGQGLQFLFEYFSETQRNKGNFPGRFSGRQFSNSRSEMNVSTLELGDSALYLCASSTGRNTDTQYFGPGTRLTVL.

This clonotype was detected a few times. V usage is TRBV5-5 and J usage is TRBJ2-2, with 8 nucleotides matching TRBD1. Germline values: CDR1 SGHKS, CDR2 YYEKEE (reference sequence). This CDR3 spans 15 amino acids. The V segment lost 4 bases and the J segment 8 bases; nucleotides outside the gene matches: 10. For the CDR3, the DNA is TGTGCCAGCAGCCCCCGGACAGGGTTAATAGGGGAGCTGTTTTTT. Its translation is CASSPRTGLIGELFF.

Here the CDR3 reads CASSLPSLTGELFF. DNA of the CDR3: TGCGCCAGCAGCTTGCCTAGCTTGACCGGGGAGCTGTTTTTT. V and J are TRBV5-1 and TRBJ2-2, with D possibly being TRBD2 (5 bases). Germline V gene lookup returns CDR1 SGHRS and CDR2 YFSETQ. The CDR3 is made up of 14 amino acids. Trimming shortened V by 1 base and J by 5 bases, and 9 bases separated the two germline ends.

On this clonotype: Sequence at one end of the junction differs from germline and may be a read error. CDR3 in DNA: TGTGCCAGCAGCATAGCGCGGACAGGGCGGGGTGAGCAGTTCTTC. Translation: CASSIARTGRGEQFF. The chain is built from TRBV7-2 and TRBJ2-1; 8 bases agree with TRBD1. The CDR3 is 15 residues long. Germline V gene lookup returns CDR1 SGHTA and CDR2 FQGNSA.